A single sample gave rise to the 8 T cell receptor beta chains below, sequenced in a study of T-cell reconstitution after alpha-beta-depleted transplantation in children. Unique molecular identifiers featured in how the TCRbeta library was prepared. TCRdb ran MiXCR on the PCR reads and lists one entry per CDR3 protein. The sample has fewer than 550,000 distinct CDR3 sequences; roughly 10% are singletons. Material: PBMCs, mostly from graft donor cells, obtained 180 days after TCRalphabeta/CD19-depleted stem cell transplant. The receptors derive from a female patient between 2 and 15 years old who had a stem cell transplant for aplastic anemia, so the T cells may come from the graft donor.

In this sample, this clonotype turned up once. This chain connects TRBV7-9 to TRBJ1-5; unclear D gene. V lost 8 bases and J lost 1, with 12 bases in between. CDR3 length: 14 amino acids. CDR1 is SEHNR and CDR2 is FQNEAQ in the germline V gene (reference sequence). The DNA of the CDR3 is TGTGCCAGCCAATCCGACGACAGCAATCAGCCCCAGCATTTT. It codes for CASQSDDSNQPQHF. The full variable domain, with the rest looked up from reference TRBV7-9 and TRBJ1-5, is DTGVSQNPRHKITKRGQNVTFRCDPISEHNRLYWYRQTLGQGPEFLTYFQNEAQLEKSRLLSDRFSAERPKGSFSTLEIQRTEQGDSAMYLCASQSDDSNQPQHFGDGTRLSIL.

This clonotype was picked up many times. The chain links TRBV11-2 to TRBJ2-7; tentative D call: TRBD2 (6 bases). Germline lookup yields CDR1 SGHAT and CDR2 FQNNGV. Deletions cut 5 bases from V and 3 bases from J, with 11 bases between. This CDR3 region has 13 residues. This CDR3 is CASSRGLDYEQYF. The DNA for the CDR3 is TGTGCCAGCAGCCGGGGACTGGACTACGAGCAGTACTTC.

The chain is built from TRBV10-3 and TRBJ1-4; D unresolved. The germline gives CDR1 ENHRY, CDR2 SYGVKD. The V end lost 3 bases, the J end lost 8 bases, and 7 bases lay between the germline ends. The CDR3 consists of 12 residues. The CDR3 DNA reads as TGTGCCATCAGTGAAGAAAGGGAAAAACTGTTTTTT. Residues: CAISEEREKLFF.

This clonotype was detected only a few times. The rearrangement links TRBV10-3 to TRBJ1-3, with a tentative D call TRBD1 (5 bases). CDR1 and CDR2 (germline): ENHRY, SYGVKD. The CDR3 totals 14 residues. The V and J ends lost 6 bases and 0 bases respectively, with 9 bases between them. The CDR3 sequence: CAIRGDLSGNTIYF. The CDR3 DNA reads TGTGCCATCAGGGGGGACCTCTCTGGAAACACCATATATTTT.

The rearrangement links TRBV27 to TRBJ2-1; 7 bases fit TRBD1. This CDR3 contains 17 residues. Trimming cost V 4 bases and J 6 bases; bases outside gene matches: 15. Germline CDR1 and CDR2: MNHEY and SMNVEV (reference sequence). CDR3 in amino acids: CASSSTGNRRPRNEQFF. CDR3 DNA sequence: TGTGCCAGCAGTTCGACAGGGAATCGGAGACCGCGCAATGAGCAGTTCTTC.

Here the CDR3 DNA reads TGTGCCAGCAGTTATAAGCGGCCTGCTAACTATGGCTACACCTTC. It is translated as CASSYKRPANYGYTF. J is TRBJ1-2 and V is TRBV6-5; no firm D call. CDR3 length: 15 amino acids. V was cut by 3 bases and J by 0 bases, with 11 bases left in between. Germline lookup yields CDR1 MNHEY and CDR2 SVGAGI.

The V gene is TRBV10-3, the J gene TRBJ2-1, with 9 bases fitting TRBD2. Per the germline V gene, CDR1 is ENHRY and CDR2 is SYGVKD. The ends lost 4 bases at V and 6 bases at J; junction bases unmatched: 10. The CDR3 loop spans 16 amino acids. The CDR3: CAISVDGGSGSNEQFF. CDR3 in DNA: TGTGCCATCAGTGTTGATGGGGGTAGCGGGAGCAATGAGCAGTTCTTC.

This chain joins TRBV3-1 and TRBJ1-1; unclear D gene. Germline loops: CDR1 LGHDT, CDR2 YNNKEL (reference sequence). There are 19 residues in the CDR3. Trimming shortened V by 4 bases and J by 3 bases, and 27 bases separated the two germline ends. CDR3 residues: CASSRFYPHASASDTEAFF. CDR3 DNA: TGTGCCAGCAGCCGCTTTTACCCCCACGCCAGCGCGTCGGACACTGAAGCTTTCTTT.